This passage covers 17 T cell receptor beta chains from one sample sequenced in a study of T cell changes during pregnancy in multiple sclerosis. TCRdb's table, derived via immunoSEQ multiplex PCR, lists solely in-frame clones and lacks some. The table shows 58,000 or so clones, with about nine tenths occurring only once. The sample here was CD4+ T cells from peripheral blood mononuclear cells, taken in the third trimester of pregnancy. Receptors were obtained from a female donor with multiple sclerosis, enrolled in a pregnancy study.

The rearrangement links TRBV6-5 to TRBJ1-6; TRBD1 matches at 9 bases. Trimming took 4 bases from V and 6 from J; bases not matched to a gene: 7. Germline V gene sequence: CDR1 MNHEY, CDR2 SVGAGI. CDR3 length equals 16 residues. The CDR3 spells CASSFFMDRGNSPLHF. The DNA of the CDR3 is TGTGCCAGCAGTTTCTTTATGGACAGGGGTAATTCACCCCTCCACTTT.

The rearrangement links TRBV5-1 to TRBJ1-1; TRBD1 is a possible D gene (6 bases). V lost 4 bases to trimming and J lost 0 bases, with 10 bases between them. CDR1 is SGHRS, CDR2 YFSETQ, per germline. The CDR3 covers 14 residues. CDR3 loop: CASSPGTMNTEAFF. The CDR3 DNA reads TGCGCCAGCAGCCCCGGGACAATGAACACTGAAGCTTTCTTT.

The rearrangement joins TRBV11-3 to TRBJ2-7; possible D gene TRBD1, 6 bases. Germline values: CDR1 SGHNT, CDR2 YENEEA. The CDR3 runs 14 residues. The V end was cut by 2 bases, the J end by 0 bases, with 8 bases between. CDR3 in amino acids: CASSLQGTSYEQYF. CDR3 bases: TGTGCCAGCAGCTTACAGGGGACCTCCTACGAGCAGTACTTC.

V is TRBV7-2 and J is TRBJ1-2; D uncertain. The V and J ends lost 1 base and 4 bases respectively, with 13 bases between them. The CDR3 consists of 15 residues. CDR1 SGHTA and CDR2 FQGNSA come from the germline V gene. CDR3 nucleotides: TGTGCCAGCAGCTTAGAGGTGGGCATTAGCTATGGCTACACCTTC. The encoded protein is CASSLEVGISYGYTF.

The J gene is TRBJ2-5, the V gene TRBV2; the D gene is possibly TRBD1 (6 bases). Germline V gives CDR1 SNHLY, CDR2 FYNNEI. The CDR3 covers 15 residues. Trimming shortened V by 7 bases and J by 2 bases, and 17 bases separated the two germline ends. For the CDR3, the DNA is TGTGCCAGCACCCCCTTTGGGACACCACAAGAGACCCAGTACTTC. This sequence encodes CASTPFGTPQETQYF.

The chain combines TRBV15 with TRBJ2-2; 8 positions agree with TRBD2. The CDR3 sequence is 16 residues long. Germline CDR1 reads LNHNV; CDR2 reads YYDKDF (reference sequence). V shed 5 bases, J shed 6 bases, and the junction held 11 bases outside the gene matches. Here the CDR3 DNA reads TGTGCCACCAGCGGGACTAGTTTTGGGCCGGCCGGGGAGCTGTTTTTT. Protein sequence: CATSGTSFGPAGELFF.

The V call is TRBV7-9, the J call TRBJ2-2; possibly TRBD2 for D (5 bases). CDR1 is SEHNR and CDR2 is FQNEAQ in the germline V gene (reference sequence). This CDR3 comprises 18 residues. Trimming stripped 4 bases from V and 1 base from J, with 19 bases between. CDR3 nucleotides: TGTGCCAGCAGCTATCCCACGGGTCGCCGGGAGAACACCGGGGAGCTGTTTTTT. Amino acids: CASSYPTGRRENTGELFF.

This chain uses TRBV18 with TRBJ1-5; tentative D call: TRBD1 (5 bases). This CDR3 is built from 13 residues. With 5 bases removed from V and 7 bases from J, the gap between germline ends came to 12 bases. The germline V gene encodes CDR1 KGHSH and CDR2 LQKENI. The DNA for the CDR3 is TGTGCCAGCTCAACAACAGGAGGGCAGCCCCAGCATTTT. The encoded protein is CASSTTGGQPQHF.

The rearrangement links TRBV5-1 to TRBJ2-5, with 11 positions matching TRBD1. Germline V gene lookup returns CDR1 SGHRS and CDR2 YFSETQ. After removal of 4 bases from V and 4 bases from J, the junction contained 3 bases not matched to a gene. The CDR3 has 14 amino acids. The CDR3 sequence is CASSGGTGGETQYF. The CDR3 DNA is TGCGCCAGCAGCGGCGGGACAGGGGGAGAGACCCAGTACTTC.

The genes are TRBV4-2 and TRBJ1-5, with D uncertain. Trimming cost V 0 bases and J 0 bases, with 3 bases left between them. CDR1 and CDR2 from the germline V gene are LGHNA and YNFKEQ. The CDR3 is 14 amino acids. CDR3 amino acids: CASSQDNSNQPQHF. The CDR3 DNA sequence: TGTGCCAGCAGCCAAGACAATAGCAATCAGCCCCAGCATTTT.

The CDR3 DNA reads as TGCAGCGTTGGACAGGGGGACCGCTATGGCTACACCTTC. Translated, it gives CSVGQGDRYGYTF. J is TRBJ1-2 and V is TRBV29-1, with 9 bases lining up with TRBD1. This CDR3 region has 13 residues. V gave up 4 bases and J gave up 4 bases; unmatched junction bases: 4. In germline, CDR1 is SQVTM, CDR2 ANQGSEA.

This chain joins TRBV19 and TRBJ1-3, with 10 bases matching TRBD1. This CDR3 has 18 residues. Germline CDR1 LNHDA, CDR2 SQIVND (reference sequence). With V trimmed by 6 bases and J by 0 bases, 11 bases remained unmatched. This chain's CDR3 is CASSGLPRQGASGNTIYF. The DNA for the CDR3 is TGTGCCAGTAGCGGCCTCCCCAGACAGGGGGCCTCTGGAAACACCATATATTTT.

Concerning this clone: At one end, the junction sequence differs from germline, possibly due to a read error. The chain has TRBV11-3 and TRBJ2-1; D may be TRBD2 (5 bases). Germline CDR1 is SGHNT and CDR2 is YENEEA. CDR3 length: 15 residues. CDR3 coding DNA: TGCGCCAGCAGCTTAAAAGCGGACTCCTACAATGAGCAGTTCTTC. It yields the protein CASSLKADSYNEQFF.

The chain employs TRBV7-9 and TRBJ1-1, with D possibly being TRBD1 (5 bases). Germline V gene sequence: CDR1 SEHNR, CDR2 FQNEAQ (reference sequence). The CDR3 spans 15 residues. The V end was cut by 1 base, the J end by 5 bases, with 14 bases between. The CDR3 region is CASSLEARGETEAFF. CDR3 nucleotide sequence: TGTGCCAGCAGCTTAGAGGCTCGGGGGGAGACTGAAGCTTTCTTT.

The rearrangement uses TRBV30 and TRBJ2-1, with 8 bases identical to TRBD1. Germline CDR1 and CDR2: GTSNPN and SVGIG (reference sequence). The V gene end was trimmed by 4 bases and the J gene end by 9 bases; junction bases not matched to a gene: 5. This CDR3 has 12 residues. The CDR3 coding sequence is TGTGCCTGGACCATGACAGGGGCTGAGCAGTTCTTC. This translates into CAWTMTGAEQFF.

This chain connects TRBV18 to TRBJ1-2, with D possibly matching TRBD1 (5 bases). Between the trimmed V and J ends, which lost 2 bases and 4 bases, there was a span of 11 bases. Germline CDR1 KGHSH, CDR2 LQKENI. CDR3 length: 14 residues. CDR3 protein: CASSPYWGTYGYTF. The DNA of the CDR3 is TGTGCCAGCTCACCATATTGGGGCACCTATGGCTACACCTTC.

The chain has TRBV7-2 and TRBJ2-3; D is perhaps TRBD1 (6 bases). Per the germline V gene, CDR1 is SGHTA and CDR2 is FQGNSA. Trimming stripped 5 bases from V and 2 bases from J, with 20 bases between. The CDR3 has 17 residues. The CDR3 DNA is TGTGCCAGCAGCCCGGAGCGGCAGGGGCAAAACACAGATACGCAGTATTTT. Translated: CASSPERQGQNTDTQYF.